This record concerns one TCR beta chain sequence. Repertoires were generated with immunoSEQ multiplex PCR, while TCRdb's copy carries only in-frame clones and drops some. The sample includes tens of thousands of clones, approximately 93% seen only once; the top ten take 15% to 20%. The V gene's germline CDR1 is MNHEY and CDR2 SMNVEV (reference sequence). Germline trimming cut 5 bases from V and 4 bases from J; bases unmatched to any gene: 6. CDR3 length equals 14 residues. This entry belongs to a study of OX40 agonist ivuxolimab in advanced cancers. The TCR sequence derives from an adult with an advanced solid tumor such as melanoma, head and neck, liver or kidney cancer. The V and J genes are TRBV27 and TRBJ2-3; 7 bases agree with TRBD2. Sequencing used CD4+ or CD8+ T cells sorted from blood, obtained in a trial of the OX40 agonist ivuxolimab. The CDR3 loop reads CASSPRTSSDTQYF. Written as DNA, the CDR3 is TGTGCCAGCAGTCCGCGGACTAGTTCAGATACGCAGTATTTT.